This T cell receptor (beta chain) was documented in a study of T cells expressing NK-cell markers. Study information: Sorted CD3+CD56-NKG2C+, CD3+CD56+NKG2C- and CD3+CD56+NKG2C+ T cells were the source of the TCR beta repertoires. Among the eight sequenced donors, seven tested HCMV-seropositive and one tested seronegative. Whole-study findings and limits: Whether expanded NKG2C+ T cell clones recognized HCMV stayed uncertain. Once again these clonotypes came out on top in the CD3+CD56-NKG2C+ fraction of a handful of donors.

The length of the CDR3 is 15 residues. Germline loops: CDR1 SNHLY, CDR2 FYNNEI. TCRdb reprocessed the 5' RACE reads and reports one entry per CDR3 protein, with no DNA. The ten top clones account for roughly 1.4%, within a sample of about 460,000 distinct CDR3 sequences. With respect to this clonotype: Its antigen is still unknown.

Specimen: blood T cells: a sorted CD56 or NKG2C T cell subset, CD4+ or CD8+ T cells, or bulk PBMC T cells (not recorded which). The chain is built from TRBV2 and TRBJ2-1; the D gene TCRdb calls, TRBD2, cannot be checked with no DNA. The sequence was obtained from a woman in her fifties or sixties in good health. The CDR3 is CASSEVGLALNEQFF.